These T cell receptor beta chains were read from a single sample in a study of T cell changes during pregnancy in multiple sclerosis. Assay used: immunoSEQ multiplex PCR; TCRdb lists only in-frame clones, some missing. The table has about 17,000 clones, nearly 90% seen once. The source material was CD8+ T cells from peripheral blood mononuclear cells, sampled after pregnancy. The receptors were sampled from a female donor in good health, enrolled as a control in a pregnancy study. Each CDR3 is given with its conserved first and last residue. The order of the fields is J gene, V gene, CDR3 protein.

j_call: TRBJ2-3
v_call: TRBV11-2
cdr3_aa: CASSWTSGTTDTQYF

j_call: TRBJ2-1
v_call: TRBV27
cdr3_aa: CASSHSGNSYNEQFF

j_call: TRBJ1-2
v_call: TRBV5-5
cdr3_aa: CASSRSRGSGYTF

j_call: TRBJ2-6
v_call: TRBV15
cdr3_aa: CATQGLRRSGANVLTF

j_call: TRBJ2-7
v_call: TRBV6-6
cdr3_aa: CASSYSNSANEQYF

j_call: TRBJ1-1
v_call: TRBV19
cdr3_aa: CATTRIQGAGTEAFF

j_call: .
v_call: TRBV6-1
cdr3_aa: CASSEAVTSSYEQYF

j_call: TRBJ1-2
v_call: TRBV13
cdr3_aa: CASSGSYGYTF

j_call: TRBJ2-1
v_call: TRBV19
cdr3_aa: CASSLGNEQFF

j_call: TRBJ1-2
v_call: TRBV27
cdr3_aa: CASSLDRVNYGYTF